The present entry profiles one TCR beta chain with its context. The sample is drawn from a study of cytomegalovirus exposure and HLA in healthy donors. The PCR had 60 Vbeta and 13 Jbeta primers. Clones were read by immunoSEQ multiplex PCR, and TCRdb kept only the in-frame ones, dropping some. This sample has 100,000 to 150,000 clones, with about four fifths found just once. Participants comprised healthy donors of bone marrow. The V gene lost 5 bases and the J gene lost 0 bases, with 9 bases spanning the gap. The CDR3 runs to 15 residues. Germline CDR1 SGHNT, CDR2 YYREEE (reference sequence). What was sequenced was PBMCs. The J gene is TRBJ1-6, the V gene TRBV5-4, with TRBD1 as a possible D gene (5 bases). This receptor was identified in a woman aged 35 to 49 in good health and CMV-seronegative. The CDR3 loop is CASRQESSYNSPLHF. The CDR3 nucleotides read TGTGCCAGCAGACAGGAGAGCTCCTATAATTCACCCCTCCACTTT.